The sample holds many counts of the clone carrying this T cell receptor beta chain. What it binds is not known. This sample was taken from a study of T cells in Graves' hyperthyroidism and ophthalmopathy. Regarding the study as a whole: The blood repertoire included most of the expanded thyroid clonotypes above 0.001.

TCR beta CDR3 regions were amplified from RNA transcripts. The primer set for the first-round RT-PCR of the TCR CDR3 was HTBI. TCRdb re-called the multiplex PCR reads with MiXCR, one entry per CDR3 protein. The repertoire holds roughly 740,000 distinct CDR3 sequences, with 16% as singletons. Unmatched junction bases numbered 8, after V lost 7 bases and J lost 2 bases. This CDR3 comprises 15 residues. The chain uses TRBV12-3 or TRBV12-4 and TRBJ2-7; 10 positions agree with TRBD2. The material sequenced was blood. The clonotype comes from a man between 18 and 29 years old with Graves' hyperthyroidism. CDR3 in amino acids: CASTGGLAHTYEQYF. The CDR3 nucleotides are TGTGCCAGCACCGGGGGACTAGCGCATACCTACGAGCAGTACTTC.